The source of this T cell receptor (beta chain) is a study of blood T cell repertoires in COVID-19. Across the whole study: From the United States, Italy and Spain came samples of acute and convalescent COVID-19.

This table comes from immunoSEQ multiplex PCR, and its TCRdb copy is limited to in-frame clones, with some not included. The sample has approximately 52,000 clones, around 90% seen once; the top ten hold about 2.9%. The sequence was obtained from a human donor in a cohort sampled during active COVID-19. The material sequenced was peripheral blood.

CDR3 loop: CSGRKGHTNTEAFF. The DNA for the CDR3 is TGCAGCGGCCGAAAGGGACATACGAACACTGAAGCTTTCTTT. The J gene is TRBJ1-1, the V gene TRBV29-1, with D possibly matching TRBD1 (6 bases). CDR3 length: 14 amino acids. Trimming shortened V by 7 bases and J by 1 base, and 16 bases separated the two germline ends. Germline CDR1 SQVTM, CDR2 ANQGSEA. Full variable domain (remainder filled in from reference TRBV29-1 and TRBJ1-1): SAVISQKPSRDICQRGTSLTIQCQVDSQVTMMFWYRQQPGQSLTLIATANQGSEATYESGFVIDKFPISRPNLTFSTLTVSNMSPEDSSIYLCSGRKGHTNTEAFFGQGTRLTVV.